This T cell receptor beta chain was profiled in a study of CD4 T cells in relation to SARS-CoV-2 and coronaviruses. General study findings and limits: Monoreactive clones expanded significantly more to SARS-CoV-2 than crossreactive clones did. The cross-reactivity analysis covered only spike protein, not other viral proteins.

CD4+ T cells from unexposed donors were obtained before the COVID-19 pandemic (2011-2018). Naive and memory CD4+ T cells were separated from cryopreserved PBMCs. Germline V gene sequence: CDR1 SGHRS, CDR2 YFSETQ. Unmatched junction bases numbered 7, after V lost 0 bases and J lost 0 bases. The CDR3 is 19 residues long. On this clone: The target antigen is unknown.

Naive and memory CD4+ T cell DNA was deep-sequenced without culture. Method: immunoSEQ multiplex PCR; TCRdb's copy keeps in-frame clones and lacks some. This table holds about 64,000 clones, 94% found once. The sequence came from a human donor in good health. The sequencing input was naive CD4+ T cells from PBMCs. Stated subset: naive CD4+ T cells isolated by negative enrichment. The chain is built from TRBV5-1 and TRBJ2-1; TRBD2 agrees at 12 bases. For the CDR3, the DNA is TGCGCCAGCAGCTTGGGGTCTAGCGGGAGGGCCGGCTCCTACAATGAGCAGTTCTTC. Encoded protein: CASSLGSSGRAGSYNEQFF.